This TCR beta chain was retrieved from a study of cytomegalovirus exposure and HLA in healthy donors. The PCR contained 60 Vbeta and 13 Jbeta primers. Sequenced by immunoSEQ multiplex PCR; TCRdb stores in-frame clones only, minus some. The sample has around 150,000 clones, around 80% seen once. Trimming at V came to 4 bases and at J to 7 bases, leaving 27 bases not matched to a gene. The CDR3 sequence is 21 residues long. Germline CDR1 is MNHEY and CDR2 is SMNVEV (reference sequence). Whole-study findings and limits: Later genetic work tied a missense DCLRE1C variant to beta-chain V and J trimming. The study had only CMV serostatus as immune exposure information.

Nominally healthy donors were sampled, though unrecorded immune exposures were likely. A remark on this clone: The antigen is undetermined.

This chain joins TRBV27 and TRBJ2-2, with TRBD2 matching 7 bases. The sample was PBMCs. The sequence derives from a middle-aged woman in good health and CMV-seronegative. CDR3 in amino acids: CASSYTVAFVGEGHGLGELFF. CDR3 nucleotide sequence: TGTGCCAGCAGTTACACAGTTGCTTTTGTTGGGGAGGGCCACGGGCTCGGGGAGCTGTTTTTT.